The clone carrying this TCR beta chain was recorded a few times. Germline loops: CDR1 DFQATT, CDR2 SNEGSKA (reference sequence). V gave up 4 bases and J gave up 2 bases; unmatched junction bases: 5. The CDR3 length is 14 residues. TCR beta CDR3 regions were amplified from RNA transcripts. The HTBI primer set served for first-round RT-PCR of the TCR CDR3. TCRdb passed the multiplex PCR reads through MiXCR, listing each CDR3 protein once. The table has about 200,000 distinct CDR3 sequences, 15% to 20% seen once. The data derive from a study of T cells in Graves' hyperthyroidism and ophthalmopathy. This chain joins TRBV20-1 and TRBJ1-3, with 7 bases fitting TRBD1. The source material was blood. The clonotype originates from a man between 40 and 49 years old with Graves' hyperthyroidism. DNA of the CDR3: TGCAGTGCTACCCCCGGGACAGCTGGAAACACCATATATTTT. Its translation is CSATPGTAGNTIYF.